A single sample is the source of the 29 T cell receptor beta chains below, sequenced in a study of Ad26.COV2.S vaccination and SARS-CoV-2 variants. Treatment given: 15 to 20 received Ad26.COV2.S at low or high dose, single or two shots; a few received placebo; per-sample allocation not given. Collection of samples fell on day 63 after the first vaccine or placebo injection. Sequencing used immunoSEQ multiplex PCR; TCRdb keeps in-frame clones, though not all of them. The table has hundreds of thousands of clones, roughly 90% seen once. The starting material was peripheral blood, obtained in a trial of Ad26.COV2.S vaccine versus placebo. The receptors come from a person between 18 and 60 years old who received the Ad26.COV2.S COVID-19 vaccine or a placebo.

This chain connects TRBV7-2 to TRBJ2-1; 8 bases are shared with TRBD1. The length of the CDR3 is 14 residues. Trimming removed 5 bases from V and 10 bases from J; junction bases left unmatched: 10. Germline V gene lookup returns CDR1 SGHTA and CDR2 FQGNSA. The CDR3 sequence: CASSVTDRVGEQFF. The CDR3 bases are TGTGCCAGCAGCGTTACGGACAGGGTGGGGGAGCAGTTCTTC.

V gene TRBV19 combines with J gene TRBJ1-5; weak D call: TRBD1 (6 bases). This CDR3 is 14 amino acids long. The ends were cut back, 10 bases at V and 0 bases at J, with 13 bases in the middle. Germline V lookup: CDR1 LNHDA, CDR2 SQIVND (reference sequence). CDR3 sequence: CATRQEHSNQPQHF. CDR3 sequence (DNA): TGTGCCACAAGACAGGAACATAGCAATCAGCCCCAGCATTTT.

The chain couples TRBV5-1 to TRBJ2-7, with TRBD1 matching over 8 bases. With V trimmed by 0 bases and J by 5 bases, 7 bases remained unmatched. Per germline, CDR1 SGHRS and CDR2 YFSETQ. This CDR3 spans 15 amino acids. The CDR3 coding sequence is TGCGCCAGCAGCTTGGGGACAGGGATGACCAACGAGCAGTACTTC. Amino acids: CASSLGTGMTNEQYF. Filled out from reference TRBV5-1 and TRBJ2-7, the complete variable domain reads KAGVTQTPRYLIKTRGQQVTLSCSPISGHRSVSWYQQTPGQGLQFLFEYFSETQRNKGNFPGRFSGRQFSNSRSEMNVSTLELGDSALYLCASSLGTGMTNEQYFGPGTRLTVT.

The sample holds one count of this clone. The genes are TRBV4-1 and TRBJ1-1; D unclear. The V and J ends lost 0 bases and 0 bases respectively, with 17 bases between them. The CDR3 extends over 18 amino acids. Germline V gene data show CDR1 as MGHRA and CDR2 as YSYEKL. DNA for the CDR3: TGCGCCAGCAGCCAAGAAATACCTATTGGGGTCTTGAACACTGAAGCTTTCTTT. Translation gives CASSQEIPIGVLNTEAFF.

The chain carries TRBV4-1 and TRBJ1-2; 11 bases agree with TRBD1. J gave up 4 bases and V 0 bases, and 1 base lay outside the gene matches. Germline CDR1 is MGHRA and CDR2 is YSYEKL. The CDR3 has 15 residues. Here the CDR3 DNA reads TGCGCCAGCAGCCAAGATGGGACAGGGGGCTATGGCTACACCTTC. Residues: CASSQDGTGGYGYTF.

This chain connects TRBV11-2 to TRBJ2-5; TRBD2 agrees at 14 bases. This CDR3 region has 17 residues. V dropped 6 bases and J dropped 7; count of bases not matched to a gene: 13. CDR1 is SGHAT and CDR2 is FQNNGV in the germline V gene. The CDR3: CASRSGTSGGPTATQYF. DNA for the CDR3: TGTGCCAGCAGATCTGGGACTAGCGGGGGACCTACGGCGACCCAGTACTTC.

The CDR3 reads CASSFPWRGPDEQYF. The CDR3 coding sequence is TGTGCCAGCAGCTTTCCGTGGCGGGGCCCCGACGAGCAGTACTTC. This chain joins TRBV5-6 and TRBJ2-7; the D gene is possibly TRBD2 (6 bases). CDR1 and CDR2 from the germline V gene are SGHDT and YYEEEE. The germline V and J ends were trimmed by 2 bases and 5 bases, with 17 bases remaining between them. CDR3 length: 15 residues.

The chain combines TRBV10-2 with TRBJ1-2, with D possibly TRBD1 on 6 matching bases. From germline, CDR1 is WSHSY and CDR2 SAAADI. This CDR3 has 14 amino acids. V was trimmed by 6 bases and J by 1 base, leaving 12 bases between them. CDR3 sequence reads: CASRRRTDNYGYTF. CDR3 bases: TGCGCCAGCAGGCGCCGGACAGATAACTATGGCTACACCTTC.

The chain recombines TRBV12-3 or TRBV12-4 with TRBJ1-5, with D hard to call. The length of the CDR3 is 11 residues. Trimming took off 4 bases at V and 15 bases at J, with 13 bases between the two ends. CDR3 sequence reads: CASSSRPWRHF. CDR3 sequence (DNA): TGTGCCAGCAGTTCGAGGCCCTGGCGGCATTTT.

This clone was observed once. The CDR3 DNA follows: TGTGCCAGCAGCCTTCGTCCAGAGGGGATCTACGAGCAGTACTTC. It encodes CASSLRPEGIYEQYF. The chain uses TRBV27 and TRBJ2-7; D may correspond to TRBD1 or TRBD2 (5 bases each). Germline V gives CDR1 MNHEY, CDR2 SMNVEV (reference sequence). The CDR3 covers 15 residues. Trimming removed 6 bases at V and 3 bases at J, with 18 bases between.

The J gene is TRBJ1-2, the V gene TRBV7-2; D unclear. Trimming pared 5 bases from V and 4 bases from J, leaving 14 bases between. CDR3 length: 14 residues. From germline, CDR1 is SGHTA and CDR2 FQGNSA. CDR3 protein: CASSPSPQIYGYTF. The CDR3 DNA is TGTGCCAGCAGCCCCTCCCCGCAAATCTATGGCTACACCTTC.

This chain links TRBV15 with TRBJ1-2; possibly TRBD1 for D (5 bases). This CDR3 spans 18 amino acids. Trimming took 1 base from V and 4 from J, leaving 22 bases between them. Germline loops: CDR1 LNHNV, CDR2 YYDKDF (reference sequence). This CDR3 reads CATSRGSAGFSLAYGYTF. The CDR3 nucleotides read TGTGCCACCAGCAGAGGGTCGGCAGGGTTTTCTCTCGCCTATGGCTACACCTTC. The complete variable domain, with remaining parts taken from reference TRBV15 and TRBJ1-2, reads DAMVIQNPRYQVTQFGKPVTLSCSQTLNHNVMYWYQQKSSQAPKLLFHYYDKDFNNEADTPDNFQSRRPNTSFCFLDIRSPGLGDTAMYLCATSRGSAGFSLAYGYTFGSGTRLTVV.

V usage is TRBV9 and J usage is TRBJ2-3; no reliable D call. Germline CDR1 SGDLS, CDR2 YYNGEE. With 2 bases removed from V and 0 bases from J, the gap between germline ends came to 10 bases. There are 15 residues in the CDR3. The CDR3, as DNA: TGTGCCAGCAGCGTTACCCGTTCTAGCACAGATACGCAGTATTTT. Its protein is CASSVTRSSTDTQYF.

The CDR3 loop is CASSPRPGQGPLNTEAFF. The CDR3 nucleotides read TGTGCCAGCAGCCCTAGACCGGGACAGGGGCCCCTGAACACTGAAGCTTTCTTT. The chain couples TRBV7-8 to TRBJ1-1; 10 nucleotides align to TRBD1. J was trimmed by 0 bases and V by 5 bases; bases with no gene match: 12. CDR3 size: 18 residues. Germline V gives CDR1 SGHVS, CDR2 FQNEAQ.

The J gene is TRBJ1-1, the V gene TRBV30; D may be TRBD1 (6 bases). V was shortened by 0 bases and J by 7 bases, with 9 bases between the two germline ends. CDR3 size: 12 residues. In germline, CDR1 is GTSNPN, CDR2 SVGIG (reference sequence). The CDR3 is CAWSVLGGEAFF. The CDR3 nucleotides read TGTGCCTGGAGTGTACTAGGGGGTGAAGCTTTCTTT. Full variable domain (rest looked up from reference TRBV30 and TRBJ1-1): SQTIHQWPATLVQPVGSPLSLECTVEGTSNPNLYWYRQAAGRGLQLLFYSVGIGQISSEVPQNLSASRPQDRQFILSSKKLLLSDSGFYLCAWSVLGGEAFFGQGTRLTVV.

The V gene is TRBV29-1, the J gene TRBJ2-1; TRBD1 agrees at 10 bases. V lost 1 base and J lost 6; bases outside the gene matches: 3. The CDR3 is 14 residues long. Germline V lookup: CDR1 SQVTM, CDR2 ANQGSEA. CDR3 loop: CSVEGGDRGNEQFF. For the CDR3, the DNA is TGCAGCGTTGAAGGGGGGGACAGGGGCAATGAGCAGTTCTTC.

This rearrangement joins TRBV7-9 to TRBJ2-2; the D call may be TRBD1 or TRBD2 (5 bases each). Trimming stripped 11 bases from V and 0 bases from J, with 13 bases between. Germline assignment: CDR1 SEHNR and CDR2 FQNEAQ (reference sequence). CDR3 length: 14 amino acids. CDR3 residues: CAHTGASNTGELFF. The CDR3, as DNA: TGTGCCCATACCGGGGCATCGAACACCGGGGAGCTGTTTTTT.

The DNA for the CDR3 is TGCGCCAGCAGCCAAAGAGGGACCACAGATACGCAGTATTTT. It is translated as CASSQRGTTDTQYF. The gene calls are TRBV4-3 and TRBJ2-3, with D possibly called TRBD1 or TRBD2 (5 bases each). CDR1 and CDR2 (germline): LGHNA, YSLEER. This CDR3 region has 14 residues. Between the trimmed V and J ends, which lost 2 bases and 2 bases, there was a span of 8 bases.

This clone was seen once. The chain combines TRBV27 with TRBJ2-7, with TRBD1 matching over 9 bases. The V gene end was trimmed by 3 bases and the J gene end by 6 bases; junction bases not matched to a gene: 9. From germline, CDR1 is MNHEY and CDR2 SMNVEV (reference sequence). The CDR3 is 15 amino acids. The DNA of the CDR3 is TGTGCCAGCAGTTTTGAGGGGACAGGGATTTCCGAGCAGTACTTC. Its protein is CASSFEGTGISEQYF.

V usage is TRBV7-8 and J usage is TRBJ2-3, with 14 bases aligning to TRBD2. The CDR3 is 18 amino acids. J was trimmed by 1 base and V by 5 bases; bases with no gene match: 8. The germline V gene has CDR1 SGHVS and CDR2 FQNEAQ. CDR3 loop: CASSEPGLAGVRTDTQYF. CDR3 DNA: TGTGCCAGCAGCGAGCCGGGACTAGCGGGGGTACGCACAGATACGCAGTATTTT.

The gene calls are TRBV2 and TRBJ2-1, with D perhaps given as TRBD1 or TRBD2 (5 bases each). There are 15 residues in the CDR3. Looked up from germline, CDR1 is SNHLY and CDR2 is FYNNEI. The V end lost 2 bases, the J end lost 0 bases, and 8 bases lay between the germline ends. In DNA form, the CDR3 reads TGTGCCAGCAGTGAACACGGGACCTCCTACAATGAGCAGTTCTTC. This translates into CASSEHGTSYNEQFF.

The chain uses TRBV19 and TRBJ1-6, with no clear D. The CDR3 is 16 amino acids. CDR1 and CDR2 (germline): LNHDA, SQIVND (reference sequence). V lost 7 bases to trimming and J lost 0 bases, with 13 bases between them. CDR3 amino acids: CASTGLQLSYNSPLHF. In DNA, the CDR3 is TGTGCCAGTACGGGTCTACAGCTCTCCTATAATTCACCCCTCCACTTT.

The chain employs TRBV19 and TRBJ1-2; D ambiguous. There are 15 residues in the CDR3. Germline V gene sequence: CDR1 LNHDA, CDR2 SQIVND (reference sequence). Trimming pared 5 bases from V and 0 bases from J, leaving 13 bases between. The CDR3 nucleotides are TGTGCCAGTAGTCCAGCGTCTGGGCCTAACTATGGCTACACCTTC. It translates to CASSPASGPNYGYTF.

This chain links TRBV11-2 with TRBJ2-4, with TRBD2 identical over 8 bases. CDR3 length: 17 residues. V lost 0 bases, J lost 0 bases, and 4 bases stayed unmatched. Germline loops: CDR1 SGHAT, CDR2 FQNNGV. This CDR3 is CASSLDSGGLAKNIQYF. The CDR3 DNA sequence: TGTGCCAGCAGCTTAGATTCGGGGGGGCTAGCCAAAAACATTCAGTACTTC.

This clone is a singleton in its sample. V gene TRBV11-2 combines with J gene TRBJ1-1; possible D gene TRBD1, 5 bases. The CDR3 runs to 14 residues. V lost 3 bases to trimming and J lost 1 base, with 9 bases between them. Germline values: CDR1 SGHAT, CDR2 FQNNGV. CDR3 sequence reads: CASSFGDRNTEAFF. The CDR3 coding sequence is TGTGCCAGCAGCTTTGGTGACAGGAACACTGAAGCTTTCTTT.

The V call is TRBV14, the J call TRBJ2-7; D is possibly TRBD1 or TRBD2 (5 bases each). Germline-derived CDR1 and CDR2 are SGHDN and FVKESK. The germline V and J ends were trimmed by 4 bases and 3 bases, with 19 bases remaining between them. The CDR3 runs to 16 residues. CDR3 in DNA: TGTGCCAGCAGCCCCCTGGGACCGGGAACGGTCTACGAGCAGTACTTC. Its protein product is CASSPLGPGTVYEQYF.

This sequence joins TRBV4-1 and TRBJ1-3, with D maybe TRBD1 (6 bases). Trimming removed 1 base at V and 0 bases at J, with 10 bases between. The CDR3 covers 16 residues. Per germline, CDR1 MGHRA and CDR2 YSYEKL. The DNA for the CDR3 is TGCGCCAGCAGCCAAGGCCGACAGGTCTCTGGAAACACCATATATTTT. This encodes CASSQGRQVSGNTIYF.

This chain connects TRBV4-1 to TRBJ2-7; TRBD1 matches 7 bases. Germline V CDR1 and CDR2: MGHRA, YSYEKL. V lost 0 bases and J lost 3; bases outside the gene matches: 8. This CDR3 contains 16 residues. CDR3 sequence (DNA): TGCGCCAGCAGCCAAGAGGGACAGCTACTATACTACGAGCAGTACTTC. Translation gives CASSQEGQLLYYEQYF.

The rearrangement links TRBV11-2 to TRBJ1-5; unclear D gene. Trimming removed 1 base at V and 1 base at J, with 8 bases between. CDR1 and CDR2 from the germline V gene are SGHAT and FQNNGV. The CDR3 runs 15 residues. The CDR3 sequence: CASSLASGSNQPQHF. CDR3 in DNA: TGTGCCAGCAGCTTAGCCAGTGGGAGCAATCAGCCCCAGCATTTT. Looking up the rest from reference TRBV11-2 and TRBJ1-5 gives the full variable domain: EAGVAQSPRYKIIEKRQSVAFWCNPISGHATLYWYQQILGQGPKLLIQFQNNGVVDDSQLPKDRFSAERLKGVDSTLKIQPAKLEDSAVYLCASSLASGSNQPQHFGDGTRLSIL.